These 21 T cell receptor beta chains originate from one sample sequenced in a study of blood T cell repertoires in COVID-19. The assay was immunoSEQ multiplex PCR, and TCRdb's table has in-frame clones only and misses some. This sample has some 220,000 clones, with 87% found just once. Sequenced sample: peripheral blood. The receptors stem from a woman in her late teens or twenties who had recovered from COVID-19.

The chain combines TRBV27 with TRBJ1-5, with 8 nucleotides matching TRBD1. Per the germline V gene, CDR1 is MNHEY and CDR2 is SMNVEV (reference sequence). V dropped 0 bases and J dropped 7; count of bases not matched to a gene: 8. The CDR3 runs 16 residues. The CDR3 DNA reads TGTGCCAGCAGTTTATCCGCAGGGGGCAGACGACAGCCCCAGCATTTT. Protein product: CASSLSAGGRRQPQHF.

This clone was counted a single time. V gene TRBV7-3 combines with J gene TRBJ2-3, with 9 positions matching TRBD2. The germline V gene encodes CDR1 SGHTA and CDR2 FQGTGA. V dropped 7 bases and J dropped 5; count of bases not matched to a gene: 4. The CDR3 is 13 amino acids. CDR3 amino acids: CASNSGRGDTQYF. The CDR3 nucleotides are TGTGCCAGCAATAGCGGGAGAGGAGATACGCAGTATTTT. Supplemented by reference TRBV7-3 and TRBJ2-3, the full variable domain reads GAGVSQTPSNKVTEKGKYVELRCDPISGHTALYWYRQSLGQGPEFLIYFQGTGAADDSGLPNDRFFAVRPEGSVSTLKIQRTERGDSAVYLCASNSGRGDTQYFGPGTRLTVL.

This rearrangement joins TRBV5-5 to TRBJ1-4, with D hard to call. CDR1 is SGHKS and CDR2 is YYEKEE in the germline V gene (reference sequence). V shed 2 bases and J shed 3 bases, with 8 bases lying between them. The CDR3 extends over 14 amino acids. The CDR3 loop is CASSFPGSNEKLFF. CDR3 in DNA: TGTGCCAGCAGCTTTCCAGGCTCTAATGAAAAACTGTTTTTT.

This chain uses TRBV7-3 with TRBJ2-1; D may be TRBD2 (5 bases). CDR1 is SGHTA and CDR2 is FQGTGA in the germline V gene. Trimming took off 0 bases at V and 6 bases at J, with 12 bases between the two ends. This CDR3 contains 15 residues. CDR3 nucleotide sequence: TGTGCCAGCAGCTTAACCCCTTTAGCGCGCAATGAGCAGTTCTTC. It specifies CASSLTPLARNEQFF.

The chain is built from TRBV6-5 and TRBJ1-5, with D perhaps TRBD1 (5 bases). This CDR3 is 14 amino acids long. V dropped 6 bases and J dropped 5 bases, with 14 bases sitting between them. Germline CDR1 is MNHEY and CDR2 is SVGAGI. The DNA for the CDR3 is TGTGCCAGCAGGGATAGACAGTTGGATCAGCCCCAGCATTTT. Protein sequence: CASRDRQLDQPQHF.

V usage is TRBV4-2 and J usage is TRBJ2-5; 9 nucleotides match TRBD1. Germline lookup yields CDR1 LGHNA and CDR2 YNFKEQ. With V trimmed by 3 bases and J by 4 bases, 12 bases remained unmatched. The CDR3 consists of 17 residues. The CDR3 bases are TGTGCCAGCAGCCAGGAACCCCCGGGACAGGGTTTAGAGACCCAGTACTTC. It yields the protein CASSQEPPGQGLETQYF.

V and J are TRBV9 and TRBJ1-4; possible D gene TRBD1, 6 bases. The germline V and J ends were trimmed by 3 bases and 8 bases, with 14 bases remaining between them. There are 14 residues in the CDR3. Germline V gives CDR1 SGDLS, CDR2 YYNGEE. CDR3 sequence: CASSATGFGEKLFF. The DNA of the CDR3 is TGTGCCAGCAGCGCTACAGGGTTCGGGGAAAAACTGTTTTTT.

This clone was seen many times. This chain links TRBV18 with TRBJ2-6, with 11 bases matching TRBD1. V was clipped by 6 bases and J by 3 bases; unmatched bases: 7. The CDR3 extends over 17 amino acids. Germline assignment: CDR1 KGHSH and CDR2 LQKENI. CDR3 loop: CASSPGQGAGGANVLTF. CDR3 sequence (DNA): TGTGCCAGCTCTCCAGGACAGGGGGCTGGTGGGGCCAACGTCCTGACTTTC.

The rearrangement uses TRBV29-1 and TRBJ1-4; the D is unclear. Germline CDR1 SQVTM, CDR2 ANQGSEA. V was shortened by 5 bases and J by 7 bases, with 8 bases between the two germline ends. This CDR3 is 11 amino acids long. Here the CDR3 DNA reads TGCAGCGTTTCGGGTGGTGAAAAACTGTTTTTT. Amino acids: CSVSGGEKLFF.

This clone was seen only a few times. The V and J genes are TRBV3-1 (or the pseudogene TRBV3-2) and TRBJ1-5; D gene uncertain. The length of the CDR3 is 15 residues. Trimming pared 3 bases from V and 0 bases from J, leaving 9 bases between. Germline V gene lookup returns CDR1 LGHDT and CDR2 YNNKEL (reference sequence). In DNA, the CDR3 is TGTGCCAGCAGCCAGGCACAGCATAGCAATCAGCCCCAGCATTTT. Its translation: CASSQAQHSNQPQHF.

This chain connects TRBV2 to TRBJ1-5; 8 nucleotides agree with TRBD1. The CDR3 sequence is 14 residues long. V gave up 7 bases and J gave up 7 bases; unmatched junction bases: 9. Germline V gene sequence: CDR1 SNHLY, CDR2 FYNNEI. The CDR3 sequence: CASTGQGGVQPQHF. CDR3 sequence (DNA): TGTGCCAGCACTGGACAGGGAGGAGTGCAGCCCCAGCATTTT. The full variable domain, in which reference TRBV2 and TRBJ1-5 provide the parts outside the CDR3, is EPEVTQTPSHQVTQMGQEVILRCVPISNHLYFYWYRQILGQKVEFLVSFYNNEISEKSEIFDDQFSVERPDGSNFTLKIRSTKLEDSAMYFCASTGQGGVQPQHFGDGTRLSIL.

This clone has a single count. The chain joins TRBV5-6 to TRBJ1-2; 10 bases line up with TRBD1. CDR1 and CDR2 (germline): SGHDT, YYEEEE. V lost 4 bases, J lost 1 base, and 4 bases stayed unmatched. The CDR3 sequence is 15 residues long. CDR3 loop: CASSPGTGVNYGYTF. CDR3 sequence (DNA): TGTGCCAGCAGCCCCGGGACAGGGGTTAACTATGGCTACACCTTC.

The chain recombines TRBV4-2 with TRBJ2-1; 9 bases are a match to TRBD2. V lost 4 bases, J lost 5 bases, and 6 bases stayed unmatched. Germline V gives CDR1 LGHNA, CDR2 YNFKEQ. CDR3 length equals 15 residues. This CDR3 reads CASSPLAGEDNEQFF. The DNA for the CDR3 is TGTGCCAGCAGCCCCTTAGCGGGAGAGGACAATGAGCAGTTCTTC.

V is TRBV6-5 and J is TRBJ2-7, with a possible D match to TRBD1 (5 bases). V lost 2 bases, J lost 2 bases, and 13 bases lay in between. Per the germline V gene, CDR1 is MNHEY and CDR2 is SVGAGI. The CDR3 has 15 amino acids. The CDR3, as DNA: TGTGCCAGCAGTTACCAGCAGGGCTCTCCCTACGAGCAGTACTTC. Amino acids: CASSYQQGSPYEQYF.

This sequence joins TRBV27 and TRBJ2-7; TRBD1 matches 7 bases. The CDR3 contains 14 residues. Germline V gene lookup returns CDR1 MNHEY and CDR2 SMNVEV (reference sequence). V lost 5 bases and J lost 3; bases outside the gene matches: 7. As DNA, the CDR3 is TGTGCCAGCAGTCCCAGGGGGATTTTCTACGAGCAGTACTTC. Its translation is CASSPRGIFYEQYF.

CDR3 sequence (DNA): TGTGCCAGCAGTCCAGGGTTGTGGGCTTTCTTT. Translating it yields CASSPGLWAFF. This chain links TRBV6-6 with TRBJ1-1, with D perhaps matching TRBD1 (5 bases). Trimming took off 5 bases at V and 11 bases at J, with 12 bases between the two ends. Germline V gene sequence: CDR1 MNHNY, CDR2 SVGAGI (reference sequence). This CDR3 region has 11 residues.

This clone has a single count. This chain connects TRBV15 to TRBJ1-1; D is undetermined. The germline V and J ends were trimmed by 4 bases and 1 base, with 10 bases remaining between them. Germline CDR1 and CDR2: LNHNV and YYDKDF (reference sequence). This CDR3 contains 14 residues. The CDR3 is CATSIRGRNTEAFF. The DNA for the CDR3 is TGTGCCACCAGCATCCGGGGTCGGAACACTGAAGCTTTCTTT.

The chain couples TRBV2 to TRBJ1-2, with D maybe TRBD1 (6 bases). CDR1 SNHLY and CDR2 FYNNEI come from the germline V gene. The CDR3 is made up of 13 amino acids. V was pared by 6 bases and J by 7 bases, with 15 bases between. The CDR3 reads CASRDNRDGGYTF. CDR3 sequence (DNA): TGTGCCAGCAGGGATAACAGGGACGGTGGCTACACCTTC.

The gene calls are TRBV6-2 or TRBV6-3 and TRBJ1-1; no reliable D call. Germline values: CDR1 MNHEY, CDR2 SVGEGT. This CDR3 comprises 13 residues. V lost 2 bases, J lost 1 base, and 5 bases lay in between. CDR3 DNA sequence: TGTGCCAGCAGTTACGTACAGAACACTGAAGCTTTCTTT. Translated: CASSYVQNTEAFF.

The chain has TRBV19 and TRBJ1-1; D unclear. The CDR3 is made up of 13 amino acids. V was clipped by 8 bases and J by 5 bases, with 15 bases between them. Germline assignment: CDR1 LNHDA and CDR2 SQIVND (reference sequence). The CDR3 DNA reads TGTGCCAGTGAAATTGGGTCGGGAACTGAAGCTTTCTTT. This translates into CASEIGSGTEAFF.

This chain uses TRBV19 with TRBJ1-2; D is unclear. Trimming shortened V by 2 bases and J by 1 base, and 8 bases separated the two germline ends. The germline gives CDR1 LNHDA, CDR2 SQIVND (reference sequence). The CDR3 totals 14 residues. The CDR3 protein is CASSIPSGNYGYTF. The CDR3 DNA sequence: TGTGCCAGTAGTATACCGTCGGGTAACTATGGCTACACCTTC. The entire variable domain, with the rest obtained from reference TRBV19 and TRBJ1-2, is as follows: DGGITQSPKYLFRKEGQNVTLSCEQNLNHDAMYWYRQDPGQGLRLIYYSQIVNDFQKGDIAEGYSVSREKKESFPLTVTSAQKNPTAFYLCASSIPSGNYGYTFGSGTRLTVV.